This passage covers 23 T cell receptor beta chains from one sample sequenced in a study of post-analysis software for immune sequencing data (dated by TCRdb to the mid-2010s). Receptor amplification or capture employed PCR. TCRdb names Illumina HiSeq 2500 as the instrument used. To reduce PCR and sequencing biases, unique molecular identifiers were built into the TCR beta cDNA libraries. TCRdb passed the public sequencing reads through fastp at Q25 and MiXCR, retaining productive beta sequences. Records with the same CDR3 protein are collapsed into one entry carrying the most frequent genes and DNA. The sample table shows roughly 410,000 distinct CDR3 sequences, and less than 40% are seen once. Around an eighth of the sample belongs to the ten largest clones. No antigen has been identified for these receptors. Study-wide conclusions, independent of this receptor: Patients showed significantly higher frequencies than controls for roughly five TRBV segments, among them TRBV5-6, TRBV5-1 and TRBV20-1.

Sequencing used blood. The source is a girl aged 10 to 17 with multiple sclerosis.

The chain couples TRBV6-5 to TRBJ2-7, with 9 positions matching TRBD2. From germline, CDR1 is MNHEY and CDR2 SVGAGI. This CDR3 has 15 residues. The junction had 6 bases not matched to a gene; V was cut back by 2 bases and J by 4 bases. The CDR3 protein is CASSYGGGAVYEQYF. CDR3 nucleotides: TGTGCCAGCAGTTACGGCGGGGGGGCGGTGTACGAGCAGTACTTC.

The chain couples TRBV7-2 to TRBJ2-1; D might be TRBD2 (7 bases). V shed 5 bases and J shed 7 bases, with 21 bases lying between them. This CDR3 contains 16 residues. Germline CDR1 is SGHTA and CDR2 is FQGNSA. CDR3 loop: CASSPTGGGPRNEQFF. CDR3 sequence (DNA): TGTGCCAGCAGCCCGACGGGCGGGGGCCCCAGGAATGAGCAGTTCTTC.

For this clonotype: Since no conserved phenylalanine or tryptophan closes the CDR3, a read error is the likely cause. This chain connects TRBV12-3 or TRBV12-4 to TRBJ1-5; tentatively, D is TRBD1 (6 bases). This CDR3 contains 15 residues. Trimming took off 5 bases at V and 1 base at J, with 12 bases between the two ends. CDR3: CASSPGGLSNQPQHV. CDR3 nucleotides: TGTGCCAGCAGTCCTGGGGGGCTGAGCAATCAGCCCCAGCATGTT.

Of note for this clonotype: Just one base apart from a much larger clone, this may be a read error. The chain uses TRBV12-3 or TRBV12-4 and TRBJ2-5, with 9 bases identical to TRBD1. This CDR3 region has 15 residues. The V and J ends lost 2 bases and 2 bases, in that order; junction bases with no gene match: 3. The CDR3 loop is CASSLFGTGQETQYF. The CDR3 region has the DNA TGTGCCAGCAGTTTATTCGGGACAGGGCAAGAGACCCAGTACTTC.

This clonotype was observed a handful of times. The chain carries TRBV20-1 and TRBJ1-6; D not resolved. The germline gives CDR1 DFQATT, CDR2 SNEGSKA (reference sequence). This CDR3 has 14 residues. The ends were cut back, 3 bases at V and 8 bases at J, with 14 bases in the middle. The CDR3 is CSASAEGFDSPLHF. CDR3 DNA sequence: TGCAGTGCTAGTGCGGAAGGGTTCGATTCACCCCTCCACTTT.

This clonotype was seen a few times. The chain has TRBV11-2 and TRBJ2-1, with 7 bases lining up with TRBD1. With 5 bases clipped from V and 6 bases from J, the junction kept 10 bases outside the gene matches. This CDR3 is 15 amino acids long. Germline V CDR1 and CDR2: SGHAT, FQNNGV. The DNA of the CDR3 is TGTGCCAGCAGCCAGAGCGGACAGGCCGGCAATGAGCAGTTCTTC. Translation: CASSQSGQAGNEQFF.

With regard to this clonotype: The germline gene is not matched at one end of the junction; a read error may be the cause. The chain has TRBV5-6 and TRBJ2-7; TRBD1 matches at 9 bases. There are 14 residues in the CDR3. Germline V gives CDR1 SGHDT, CDR2 YYEEEE. In DNA form, the CDR3 reads TGTGCCAGCAGGTTGGACAGGGGCCCTCGGAGGCAGTACTTC. Translating it yields CASRLDRGPRRQYF.

This clonotype was observed a handful of times. The chain uses TRBV7-9 and TRBJ2-1; either TRBD1 or TRBD2 may supply D (6 bases each). Trimming removed 1 base at V and 8 bases at J, with 15 bases between. CDR1 is SEHNR, CDR2 FQNEAQ, per germline (reference sequence). The CDR3 runs to 15 residues. CDR3 residues: CASSLVSGALDEQFF. The CDR3 DNA reads TGTGCCAGCAGCTTAGTGTCGGGGGCTCTCGATGAGCAGTTCTTC.

This chain connects TRBV20-1 to TRBJ2-7; D gene uncertain. Germline values: CDR1 DFQATT, CDR2 SNEGSKA (reference sequence). The CDR3 totals 15 residues. With 2 bases removed from V and 0 bases from J, the gap between germline ends came to 14 bases. CDR3 in DNA: TGCAGTGCTAGACCCATCGATTCCCTCTCCTACGAGCAGTACTTC. Translated, it gives CSARPIDSLSYEQYF.

The rearrangement uses TRBV12-3 or TRBV12-4 and TRBJ1-1, with a possible D match to TRBD1 (5 bases). CDR3 size: 14 residues. V was pared by 7 bases and J by 5 bases, with 17 bases between. CDR3 residues: CASNSDRGGTEAFF. The CDR3 coding sequence is TGTGCCAGCAATTCGGATAGGGGAGGAACTGAAGCTTTCTTT.

The rearrangement uses TRBV4-3 and TRBJ2-5; D gene ambiguous. The CDR3 loop spans 15 amino acids. Germline V gives CDR1 LGHNA, CDR2 YSLEER. The ends were cut back, 1 base at V and 5 bases at J, with 14 bases in the middle. This CDR3 reads CASSQGEGPRETQYF. CDR3 sequence (DNA): TGCGCCAGCAGCCAAGGGGAAGGACCAAGGGAGACCCAGTACTTC.

The chain couples TRBV7-2 to TRBJ2-3; no firm D call. CDR3 length equals 14 residues. Deletions cut 0 bases from V and 4 bases from J, with 8 bases between. The germline V gene has CDR1 SGHTA and CDR2 FQGNSA. CDR3 coding DNA: TGTGCCAGCAGCTTAGCGGTTCGCGCAGATACGCAGTATTTT. Its protein is CASSLAVRADTQYF.

This clonotype showed up just once. The CDR3 loop is CASSPVSGGGEQYF. Here the CDR3 DNA reads TGTGCCAGCTCACCGGTCTCAGGGGGCGGTGAGCAGTACTTC. The rearrangement joins TRBV18 to TRBJ2-5, with 8 positions matching TRBD1. After removal of 3 bases from V and 11 bases from J, the junction contained 11 bases not matched to a gene. This CDR3 spans 14 amino acids. In germline, CDR1 is KGHSH, CDR2 LQKENI.

The CDR3 region has the DNA TGTGCCAGCAGGTCAGGGGCGGGGGTGAACACTGAAGCTTTCTTT. Its translation is CASRSGAGVNTEAFF. The V and J genes are TRBV3-1 and TRBJ1-1; possibly TRBD1 for D (6 bases). CDR1 is LGHDT, CDR2 YNNKEL, per germline (reference sequence). V gave up 6 bases and J gave up 0 bases, with 14 bases separating them. The CDR3 is 15 residues long.

The chain recombines TRBV7-9 with TRBJ2-7; D assignment may be TRBD1 or TRBD2 (5 bases each). The CDR3 consists of 15 residues. Trimming removed 3 bases at V and 2 bases at J, with 14 bases between. Germline CDR1 and CDR2: SEHNR and FQNEAQ (reference sequence). CDR3 region: CASSFDRDRTYEQYF. CDR3 nucleotides: TGTGCCAGCAGCTTTGACCGGGACCGAACCTACGAGCAGTACTTC.

This chain uses TRBV27 with TRBJ2-5; D is undetermined. Germline assignment: CDR1 MNHEY and CDR2 SMNVEV (reference sequence). V was cut by 8 bases and J by 1 base, with 11 bases left in between. This CDR3 is built from 13 residues. CDR3 DNA sequence: TGTGCCAGCTCCCCTTTGGCCCAAGAGACCCAGTACTTC. Translated, it gives CASSPLAQETQYF.

This clonotype was seen a handful of times. This chain connects TRBV3-1 to TRBJ2-1; D possibly uses TRBD1 or TRBD2 (5 bases each). This CDR3 has 13 amino acids. Germline V lookup: CDR1 LGHDT, CDR2 YNNKEL (reference sequence). V gave up 2 bases and J gave up 6 bases, with 8 bases separating them. CDR3 sequence reads: CASSQIGGNEQFF. In nucleotides, the CDR3 is TGTGCCAGCAGCCAAATTGGGGGCAATGAGCAGTTCTTC.

This clonotype came up a few times. V is TRBV6-5 and J is TRBJ1-2, with no clear D. Between the trimmed V and J ends, which lost 4 bases and 2 bases, there was a span of 11 bases. The germline V gene encodes CDR1 MNHEY and CDR2 SVGAGI. The CDR3 contains 14 residues. CDR3 DNA sequence: TGTGCCAGCAGTTTTCAACAAGCGAACTATGGCTACACCTTC. It translates to CASSFQQANYGYTF.

On this clonotype: One junction end does not reproduce the germline sequence, and a read error may be involved. This rearrangement joins TRBV5-1 to TRBJ2-7; 13 nucleotides align to TRBD2. The CDR3 loop spans 14 amino acids. The V gene's germline CDR1 is SGHRS and CDR2 YFSETQ. CDR3 sequence: CTSSLGLAGYGQYF. CDR3 DNA sequence: TGCACCAGCAGCTTGGGACTAGCGGGATACGGGCAGTACTTC.

The sample holds a few counts of this clonotype. V and J are TRBV6-4 and TRBJ2-1, with TRBD1 matching over 7 bases. With 3 bases clipped from V and 3 bases from J, the junction kept 5 bases outside the gene matches. The V gene's germline CDR1 is MRHNA and CDR2 SNTAGT. The CDR3 extends over 15 amino acids. The CDR3 spells CASSEAGGIYNEQFF. DNA of the CDR3: TGTGCCAGCAGTGAGGCAGGGGGAATCTACAATGAGCAGTTCTTC.

The chain carries TRBV24-1 and TRBJ2-5; perhaps D is TRBD1 or TRBD2 (6 bases each). Looked up from germline, CDR1 is KGHDR and CDR2 is SFDVKD. There are 13 residues in the CDR3. V shed 5 bases and J shed 5 bases, with 11 bases lying between them. The CDR3 region is CATSARGGETQYF. The CDR3 DNA is TGTGCCACCAGTGCTCGAGGGGGGGAGACCCAGTACTTC.

This clonotype has more than one count but fewer than ten. V usage is TRBV6-1 and J usage is TRBJ2-7; perhaps D is TRBD1 or TRBD2 (5 bases each). The V end was cut by 7 bases, the J end by 2 bases, with 12 bases between. The germline V gene has CDR1 MNHNS and CDR2 SASEGT. The length of the CDR3 is 13 residues. The CDR3 coding sequence is TGTGCCAGCATCCGGGACCCCCCCTACGAGCAGTACTTC. This sequence encodes CASIRDPPYEQYF.

This clonotype was seen only a few times. CDR3 sequence reads: CASSPEGGGTYNEQFF. CDR3 bases: TGTGCCAGCAGCCCCGAGGGGGGAGGTACCTACAATGAGCAGTTCTTC. The chain combines TRBV28 with TRBJ2-1; D assignment may be TRBD1 or TRBD2 (6 bases each). The CDR3 runs to 16 residues. V shed 6 bases and J shed 2 bases, with 17 bases lying between them. Germline V lookup: CDR1 MDHEN, CDR2 SYDVKM.